The 32 T cell receptor beta chains below were found in one sample sequenced in a study of OX40 agonist ivuxolimab in advanced cancers. Some clones are missing from TCRdb's copy, which holds only in-frame ones; the method was immunoSEQ multiplex PCR. The top ten hold 0.27% of the sample, which has fewer than 120,000 clones, approximately 89% seen once. Specimen: CD4+ or CD8+ T cells sorted from blood, collected in a trial of the OX40 agonist ivuxolimab. The source is an adult with an advanced solid tumor such as melanoma, head and neck, liver or kidney cancer.

This clone came up a few times. The genes are TRBV18 and TRBJ2-6, with 11 bases matching TRBD2. The CDR3 is 17 residues long. With 3 bases clipped from V and 2 bases from J, the junction kept 3 bases outside the gene matches. CDR1 and CDR2 from the germline V gene are KGHSH and LQKENI. The chain's CDR3 is CASSPSGRAAGANVLTF. The CDR3 nucleotides are TGTGCCAGCTCACCTAGCGGGAGGGCCGCTGGGGCCAACGTCCTGACTTTC.

This clone was found once. The genes are TRBV7-8 and TRBJ1-3; 9 bases fit TRBD1. Germline trimming cut 3 bases from V and 8 bases from J; bases unmatched to any gene: 5. CDR1 and CDR2 from the germline V gene are SGHVS and FQNEAQ. There are 14 residues in the CDR3. In nucleotides, the CDR3 is TGTGCCAGCAGCTTGGAACAGGGGGCACACACCATATATTTT. It specifies CASSLEQGAHTIYF.

The chain links TRBV28 to TRBJ2-7, with TRBD1 matching over 8 bases. The germline V gene has CDR1 MDHEN and CDR2 SYDVKM. V trimming: 7 bases; J trimming: 0 bases; junction bases outside the gene matches: 5. The CDR3 is made up of 14 amino acids. As DNA, the CDR3 is TGTGCCAGCATCAAAACAGGGGGCTCCTACGAGCAGTACTTC. This gives the protein CASIKTGGSYEQYF.

The rearrangement links TRBV7-9 to TRBJ1-1; maybe TRBD1 (5 bases). CDR1 SEHNR and CDR2 FQNEAQ come from the germline V gene (reference sequence). CDR3 length: 13 amino acids. The V and J ends lost 10 bases and 1 base respectively, with 13 bases between them. CDR3 in amino acids: CATGAGQNTEAFF. CDR3 nucleotides: TGTGCCACCGGCGCAGGGCAGAACACTGAAGCTTTCTTT.

V gene TRBV6-5 combines with J gene TRBJ1-3; possibly TRBD1 for D (5 bases). V was cut by 2 bases and J by 0 bases, with 5 bases left in between. The CDR3 covers 14 residues. CDR1 and CDR2 (germline): MNHEY, SVGAGI. The CDR3, as DNA: TGTGCCAGCAGTTACAGGGGCTCTGGAAACACCATATATTTT. Amino acids: CASSYRGSGNTIYF.

The sample holds one count of this clone. The rearrangement joins TRBV6-5 to TRBJ1-1, with 10 bases identical to TRBD1. The CDR3 sequence is 15 residues long. V shed 10 bases and J 6 bases; nucleotides not matched to a gene: 14. From germline, CDR1 is MNHEY and CDR2 SVGAGI. In DNA, the CDR3 is TGTGCCACCAACTATCGGACAGGGGGTTTCGCTGAAGCTTTCTTT. It is translated as CATNYRTGGFAEAFF.

The chain is built from TRBV7-2 and TRBJ2-7, with 8 bases matching TRBD1. CDR3 length: 16 residues. Trimming removed 5 bases from V and 2 bases from J; junction bases left unmatched: 11. Germline values: CDR1 SGHTA, CDR2 FQGNSA. CDR3: CASSTSQGAFAYEQYF. Here the CDR3 DNA reads TGTGCCAGCAGCACCTCGCAGGGGGCCTTCGCCTACGAGCAGTACTTC.

V and J are TRBV2 and TRBJ1-4; TRBD1 agrees at 10 bases. Germline trimming cut 11 bases from V and 13 bases from J; bases unmatched to any gene: 10. The germline gives CDR1 SNHLY, CDR2 FYNNEI. This CDR3 is built from 12 residues. As DNA, the CDR3 is TGTGCCCGAAGAGGACAGGGGGGGATACTGTTTTTT. The encoded protein is CARRGQGGILFF.

The V gene is TRBV12-5, the J gene TRBJ1-2, with D hard to call. This CDR3 comprises 15 residues. Germline V gives CDR1 LGHNT, CDR2 FRNRAP. V was cut by 5 bases and J by 6 bases, with 19 bases left in between. CDR3 protein: CASGPPSVGRNGYTF. Written as DNA, the CDR3 is TGTGCTAGTGGTCCCCCTAGTGTGGGGAGAAATGGCTACACCTTC.

V is TRBV29-1 and J is TRBJ2-5; TRBD1 agrees at 8 bases. V lost 5 bases to trimming and J lost 5 bases; unmatched junction nucleotides: 7. The CDR3 consists of 13 residues. The germline gives CDR1 SQVTM, CDR2 ANQGSEA. The chain's CDR3 is CSVQWTGSETQYF. DNA of the CDR3: TGCAGCGTTCAATGGACAGGGTCGGAGACCCAGTACTTC.

The rearrangement links TRBV19 to TRBJ1-2; D uncertain. The CDR3 covers 13 residues. V was trimmed by 2 bases and J by 7 bases, leaving 11 bases between them. The germline V gene has CDR1 LNHDA and CDR2 SQIVND (reference sequence). CDR3 residues: CASSIYSRIGYTF. The CDR3 DNA sequence: TGTGCCAGTAGTATATACTCCCGAATTGGCTACACCTTC. The whole variable domain, filled in from reference TRBV19 and TRBJ1-2, reads DGGITQSPKYLFRKEGQNVTLSCEQNLNHDAMYWYRQDPGQGLRLIYYSQIVNDFQKGDIAEGYSVSREKKESFPLTVTSAQKNPTAFYLCASSIYSRIGYTFGSGTRLTVV.

The V gene is TRBV19, the J gene TRBJ2-2; D perhaps matches TRBD2 (7 bases). CDR1 is LNHDA and CDR2 is SQIVND in the germline V gene (reference sequence). The CDR3 consists of 15 residues. V dropped 10 bases and J dropped 0 bases, with 15 bases sitting between them. The CDR3 loop reads CATRRGGANTGELFF. Here the CDR3 DNA reads TGTGCCACCCGAAGAGGGGGGGCGAACACCGGGGAGCTGTTTTTT.

The rearrangement joins TRBV7-3 to TRBJ1-1; no clear D. This CDR3 spans 16 amino acids. CDR1 is SGHTA and CDR2 is FQGTGA in the germline V gene. V lost 5 bases, J lost 3 bases, and 19 bases lay in between. CDR3 in amino acids: CASSLSIISGDTEAFF. The CDR3 bases are TGTGCCAGCAGCCTATCGATAATCTCTGGGGACACTGAAGCTTTCTTT.

This clone was observed a single time. J is TRBJ2-3 and V is TRBV7-2; 10 nucleotides align to TRBD2. CDR3 length: 16 amino acids. The V gene's germline CDR1 is SGHTA and CDR2 FQGNSA. Losses at the gene ends were 0 bases for V and 7 bases for J; bases not matched to a gene: 7. CDR3 region: CASSLASSGGRYTQYF. CDR3 in DNA: TGTGCCAGCAGCTTAGCCTCTAGCGGGGGCAGGTATACGCAGTATTTT.

The CDR3: CASLDQGYGEQYF. The CDR3 DNA reads as TGTGCCTCCCTAGACCAGGGGTATGGCGAGCAGTACTTC. This chain links TRBV30 with TRBJ2-7, with TRBD1 as a possible D gene (6 bases). The V gene's germline CDR1 is GTSNPN and CDR2 SVGIG (reference sequence). V lost 7 bases and J lost 6, with 19 bases in between. The CDR3 is 13 amino acids. Full variable domain (missing parts from reference TRBV30 and TRBJ2-7): SQTIHQWPATLVQPVGSPLSLECTVEGTSNPNLYWYRQAAGRGLQLLFYSVGIGQISSEVPQNLSASRPQDRQFILSSKKLLLSDSGFYLCASLDQGYGEQYFGPGTRLTVT.

The chain combines TRBV14 with TRBJ1-1; no definite D call. Trimming took off 1 base at V and 5 bases at J, with 11 bases between the two ends. The CDR3 covers 14 residues. Germline V gene data show CDR1 as SGHDN and CDR2 as FVKESK. The CDR3 is CASSQVHFGTEAFF. CDR3 DNA sequence: TGTGCCAGCAGCCAAGTCCACTTCGGGACTGAAGCTTTCTTT.

V is TRBV28 and J is TRBJ2-1, with 12 positions matching TRBD2. The ends lost 5 bases at V and 8 bases at J; junction bases unmatched: 13. In germline, CDR1 is MDHEN, CDR2 SYDVKM. The CDR3 runs to 17 residues. The CDR3 sequence is CASSLPFGTSGSHEQFF. CDR3 bases: TGTGCCAGCAGTCTTCCTTTCGGGACTAGCGGGTCCCATGAGCAGTTCTTC.

DNA of the CDR3: TGTGCCAGCGGACTCGTTGTCGGGGAGCTGTTTTTT. Amino acid sequence: CASGLVVGELFF. V gene TRBV2 combines with J gene TRBJ2-2, with a tentative D call TRBD2 (5 bases). Germline CDR1 reads SNHLY; CDR2 reads FYNNEI. The CDR3 runs 12 residues. Trimming stripped 8 bases from V and 7 bases from J, with 11 bases between.

The rearrangement uses TRBV5-1 and TRBJ1-2; 7 bases agree with TRBD1. V dropped 4 bases and J dropped 10; count of bases not matched to a gene: 7. Germline assignment: CDR1 SGHRS and CDR2 YFSETQ. The CDR3 spans 12 residues. In DNA form, the CDR3 reads TGCGCCAGCAGCGTCTCAGGGGGAGACTACACCTTC. Residues: CASSVSGGDYTF.

This clone was recorded a few times. CDR3 sequence: CASSQGAGRDNQPQHF. CDR3 nucleotide sequence: TGCGCCAGCAGCCAAGGGGCAGGGAGGGACAATCAGCCCCAGCATTTT. The rearrangement uses TRBV4-3 and TRBJ1-5; D is possibly TRBD1 (5 bases). The CDR3 runs 16 residues. The V gene's germline CDR1 is LGHNA and CDR2 YSLEER. With 1 base removed from V and 3 bases from J, the gap between germline ends came to 13 bases.

The chain combines TRBV6-1 with TRBJ2-5, with 7 bases matching TRBD2. The CDR3 loop spans 13 amino acids. The J segment lost 1 base and the V segment lost 6 bases, leaving 2 bases of the junction unmatched. Germline V CDR1 and CDR2: MNHNS, SASEGT. CDR3 sequence: CASSLAVQETQYF. The DNA for the CDR3 is TGTGCCAGCAGCCTAGCGGTCCAAGAGACCCAGTACTTC.

In its sample, this clone was seen once. The CDR3 DNA follows: TGTGCCAGTAGTATAGATGAGACAGCAACTAATGAAAAACTGTTTTTT. Amino acid sequence: CASSIDETATNEKLFF. The chain is built from TRBV19 and TRBJ1-4; weak D call: TRBD1 (5 bases). This CDR3 spans 16 amino acids. CDR1 and CDR2 from the germline V gene are LNHDA and SQIVND (reference sequence). V was shortened by 0 bases and J by 0 bases, with 8 bases between the two germline ends.

This clone was detected once. This chain links TRBV4-1 with TRBJ2-1, with 8 bases lining up with TRBD2. With V trimmed by 8 bases and J by 3 bases, 12 bases remained unmatched. Germline CDR1 is MGHRA and CDR2 is YSYEKL. CDR3 length: 16 residues. Here the CDR3 DNA reads TGCGCCAGCTCACACCCGGGGGGGGATATCTACAATGAGCAGTTCTTC. Translating it yields CASSHPGGDIYNEQFF.

The chain combines TRBV5-4 with TRBJ2-1, with D perhaps TRBD2 (6 bases). Germline V gene sequence: CDR1 SGHNT, CDR2 YYREEE (reference sequence). V lost 4 bases to trimming and J lost 0 bases, with 14 bases between them. The length of the CDR3 is 16 residues. CDR3 sequence (DNA): TGTGCCAGCAGCCGGGGGAACCCCAGCTCCTACAATGAGCAGTTCTTC. It is translated as CASSRGNPSSYNEQFF.

The rearrangement joins TRBV15 to TRBJ2-2; D is possibly TRBD1 or TRBD2 (6 bases each). The CDR3 runs to 16 residues. Trimming took off 7 bases at V and 5 bases at J, with 20 bases between the two ends. The V gene's germline CDR1 is LNHNV and CDR2 YYDKDF (reference sequence). The CDR3 sequence: CATTRPGRGTTGELFF. The DNA of the CDR3 is TGTGCCACCACAAGGCCTGGTAGGGGGACTACCGGGGAGCTGTTTTTT.

The CDR3 DNA reads TGTGCCTGGAGGGGTCTGAATGCGGGTACGCATTTT. Translated: CAWRGLNAGTHF. The gene calls are TRBV30 and TRBJ1-5; no clear D. Germline assignment: CDR1 GTSNPN and CDR2 SVGIG (reference sequence). V was trimmed by 3 bases and J by 15 bases, leaving 18 bases between them. The CDR3 has 12 amino acids.

The rearrangement joins TRBV28 to TRBJ1-2; no firm D call. The V end lost 5 bases, the J end lost 5 bases, and 12 bases lay between the germline ends. The length of the CDR3 is 13 residues. Germline lookup yields CDR1 MDHEN and CDR2 SYDVKM. The CDR3 DNA is TGTGCCAGCAGTCTAACTGATTTATATGGCTACACCTTC. The encoded protein is CASSLTDLYGYTF.

The chain links TRBV4-2 to TRBJ2-5, with D perhaps matching TRBD1 or TRBD2 (5 bases each). The CDR3 runs to 13 residues. Between the trimmed V and J ends, which lost 4 bases and 4 bases, there was a span of 10 bases. Germline V gene data show CDR1 as LGHNA and CDR2 as YNFKEQ. The CDR3 is CASSPGGGETQYF. In nucleotides, the CDR3 is TGTGCCAGCAGCCCTGGGGGTGGAGAGACCCAGTACTTC.

This clone was picked up one time. The chain couples TRBV9 to TRBJ2-1; D uncertain. This CDR3 is built from 13 residues. Trimming removed 4 bases from V and 10 bases from J, with 15 bases in between. Germline V gene sequence: CDR1 SGDLS, CDR2 YYNGEE. The CDR3 nucleotides are TGTGCCAGCAGCCCCCTAACAATGGGCGAGCAGTTCTTC. This codes for CASSPLTMGEQFF.

The chain recombines TRBV7-2 with TRBJ2-7; unclear D gene. V lost 5 bases and J lost 0, with 11 bases in between. Germline V CDR1 and CDR2: SGHTA, FQGNSA. CDR3 length: 14 residues. CDR3 DNA: TGTGCCAGCAGCCCCGTGGGAAGCTCCTACGAGCAGTACTTC. Protein sequence: CASSPVGSSYEQYF.

This chain joins TRBV27 and TRBJ1-2; 7 bases match TRBD1. The CDR3 spans 13 residues. The germline V gene has CDR1 MNHEY and CDR2 SMNVEV (reference sequence). With 8 bases clipped from V and 2 bases from J, the junction kept 5 bases outside the gene matches. CDR3 loop: CASAQGGNYGYTF. CDR3 in DNA: TGTGCCAGCGCCCAAGGGGGCAACTATGGCTACACCTTC.

DNA for the CDR3: TGTGCCAGCAGCCCGGAACTCTCTGGAAACACCATATATTTT. It codes for CASSPELSGNTIYF. The chain has TRBV6-6 and TRBJ1-3; no definite D call. Deletions cut 6 bases from V and 0 bases from J, with 9 bases between. The CDR3 totals 14 residues. The germline CDR1 and CDR2 sequences are MNHNY and SVGAGI (reference sequence).